Below are 5 T cell receptor beta chains sequenced from a single sample in a study of T cell responses to AZD1222 COVID-19 vaccine. Sequenced by immunoSEQ multiplex PCR; TCRdb stores in-frame clones only, minus some. The top ten clones hold less than 8% of a sample with fewer than 150,000 clones, 70% to 85% of them seen once. The source was peripheral blood, collected on day 0 of AZD1222 vaccination. Receptors originate from an adult in good health.

In DNA form, the CDR3 reads TGTGCCACCGCCTTCCCCGGGGGGAACACTGAAGCTTTCTTT. Its translation is CATAFPGGNTEAFF. V gene TRBV6-1 combines with J gene TRBJ1-1; D might be TRBD1 (5 bases). Trimming stripped 10 bases from V and 1 base from J, with 16 bases between. Germline V CDR1 and CDR2: MNHNS, SASEGT. CDR3 length: 14 amino acids.

The chain links TRBV29-1 to TRBJ1-6, with D unresolved. Trimming took 6 bases from V and 0 from J, leaving 6 bases between them. Germline V gene data show CDR1 as SQVTM and CDR2 as ANQGSEA. This CDR3 has 13 residues. The CDR3 here is CSVRSSYNSPLHF. CDR3 DNA: TGCAGCGTGAGGAGCTCCTATAATTCACCCCTCCACTTT.

The V gene is TRBV19, the J gene TRBJ1-5; 8 positions match TRBD1. CDR3 length: 14 residues. Losses at the gene ends were 4 bases for V and 2 bases for J; bases not matched to a gene: 1. The germline V gene encodes CDR1 LNHDA and CDR2 SQIVND (reference sequence). CDR3: CASSTDRGNQPQHF. CDR3 in DNA: TGTGCCAGTAGTACGGACAGGGGCAATCAGCCCCAGCATTTT.

This clone was recorded a few times. V usage is TRBV18 and J usage is TRBJ2-5; 7 bases are shared with TRBD1. V shed 3 bases and J 4 bases; nucleotides not matched to a gene: 14. The CDR3 is 17 amino acids. Germline V gene sequence: CDR1 KGHSH, CDR2 LQKENI. Here the CDR3 reads CASSPTVFDRDRETQYF. The DNA for the CDR3 is TGTGCCAGCTCACCTACGGTGTTTGACAGGGACAGAGAGACCCAGTACTTC.

The chain links TRBV4-3 to TRBJ2-3, with 7 bases fitting TRBD2. Per germline, CDR1 LGHNA and CDR2 YSLEER. The length of the CDR3 is 15 residues. The ends lost 1 base at V and 5 bases at J; junction bases unmatched: 6. Here the CDR3 reads CASSQGTRGVDTQYF. CDR3 DNA: TGCGCCAGCAGCCAAGGGACTAGAGGTGTAGATACGCAGTATTTT.